Reported below is one T cell receptor (beta chain). Its antigen is not identified. The sample belongs to a study of monozygotic twins with inflammatory bowel disease. After re-calling the 5' RACE reads, TCRdb lists one entry per CDR3 protein, DNA absent. The table lists hundreds of thousands of distinct CDR3 sequences. Study-wide points: Twins with IBD were found to have lower TCRbeta diversity (inverse Simpson) than healthy co-twins.

The CDR3 has 12 residues. CDR1 and CDR2 from the germline V gene are SQVTM and ANQGSEA. The chain uses TRBV29-1 and TRBJ2-7; the D call from TCRdb, TRBD1, cannot be confirmed without DNA. Sequencing was performed on blood. The receptor's source is a human donor with ulcerative colitis or Crohn's disease, or a healthy co-twin of an affected twin (not recorded which). CDR3 region: CATGVSAYEQYF.